This T cell receptor (beta chain) was retrieved from a study of cytomegalovirus exposure and HLA in healthy donors. The protocol was immunoSEQ multiplex PCR, while the TCRdb copy is restricted to in-frame clones and leaves out a portion. The table has approximately 44,000 clones, about 90% seen once. Germline CDR1 MDHEN, CDR2 SYDVKM. With 1 base removed from V and 9 bases from J, the gap between germline ends came to 10 bases. The CDR3 totals 13 residues. The source of this sequence is a woman aged 25 to 39 in good health and CMV-seronegative. The rearrangement joins TRBV28 to TRBJ2-1; D gene ambiguous. The sample was PBMCs. The CDR3 DNA reads TGTGCCAGCAGTTTATCCCTCGTGTCTGAGCAGTTCTTC. It yields the protein CASSLSLVSEQFF.